The rows below give T cell receptor beta chains drawn from one sample of a study of Graves' ophthalmopathy and Graves' hyperthyroidism. TCRdb passed the multiplex PCR reads through MiXCR, listing each CDR3 protein once. The data contain some 750,000 distinct CDR3 sequences, 40% of them seen just once; the ten biggest clones take up about 40%. The sample comprised peripheral blood. The receptors here all came from an adult man with Graves' ophthalmopathy. Both conserved end residues are part of each CDR3. D genes are given only for firm matches. Some rows have no size entry. The others give once, few or many, or a class for an expanded clone.

j_gene: TRBJ1-2; v_gene: TRBV25-1; d_gene: NA; abundance: many; CDR3aa: CASSELIVRGWYGYTF; CDR3nt: TGTGCCAGCAGTGAATTGATTGTCAGGGGATGGTATGGCTACACCTTC
j_gene: TRBJ2-1; v_gene: TRBV10-3; d_gene: TRBD1; abundance: NA; CDR3aa: CAISVSGTGRNEQFF; CDR3nt: TGTGCCATCAGTGTATCCGGGACAGGGCGCAATGAGCAGTTCTTC
j_gene: TRBJ2-4; v_gene: TRBV7-2; d_gene: TRBD1; abundance: NA; CDR3aa: CASSLGLDRDIQYF; CDR3nt: TGTGCCAGCAGCTTAGGGCTAGACAGGGACATTCAGTACTTC
j_gene: TRBJ2-7; v_gene: TRBV10-3; d_gene: TRBD2; abundance: many; CDR3aa: CAIKASGRGHEQYF; CDR3nt: TGTGCCATCAAGGCTAGCGGGAGAGGTCACGAGCAGTACTTC
j_gene: TRBJ1-5; v_gene: TRBV7-3; d_gene: NA; abundance: NA; CDR3aa: CASSLRTSGSQPQHF; CDR3nt: TGTGCCAGCAGCTTACGGACTAGCGGGAGTCAGCCCCAGCATTTT
j_gene: TRBJ2-7; v_gene: TRBV20-1; d_gene: TRBD1; abundance: few; CDR3aa: CSATTGVSYEQYF; CDR3nt: TGCAGTGCTACAACAGGGGTCTCCTACGAGCAGTACTTC
j_gene: TRBJ1-6; v_gene: TRBV11-3; d_gene: NA; abundance: few; CDR3aa: CASSLRRVNNSPLHF; CDR3nt: TGTGCCAGCAGCTTACGGAGGGTCAATAATTCACCCCTCCACTTT
j_gene: TRBJ1-5; v_gene: TRBV19; d_gene: NA; abundance: many; CDR3aa: CASSIRGGGNQPQHF; CDR3nt: TGTGCCAGTAGTATCAGGGGAGGCGGCAATCAGCCCCAGCATTTT
j_gene: TRBJ2-7; v_gene: TRBV5-6; d_gene: TRBD2; abundance: NA; CDR3aa: CASSLIGEGTYEQYF; CDR3nt: TGTGCCAGCAGCTTGATAGGGGAGGGTACCTACGAGCAGTACTTC
j_gene: TRBJ2-5; v_gene: TRBV9; d_gene: NA; abundance: NA; CDR3aa: CASSQEERFQETQYF; CDR3nt: TGTGCCAGCAGCCAAGAGGAGCGATTTCAGGAGACCCAGTACTTC
j_gene: TRBJ1-6; v_gene: TRBV7-6; d_gene: TRBD1; abundance: NA; CDR3aa: CASSQGGAGGGPPLHF; CDR3nt: TGTGCCAGCAGCCAAGGAGGGGCAGGGGGAGGACCACCCCTCCACTTT
j_gene: TRBJ2-7; v_gene: TRBV9; d_gene: TRBD1; abundance: NA; CDR3aa: CASSATGDLSYEQYF; CDR3nt: TGTGCCAGCAGCGCCACAGGGGATCTCTCCTACGAGCAGTACTTC
j_gene: TRBJ1-2; v_gene: TRBV20-1; d_gene: NA; abundance: many; CDR3aa: CSARVGGGYTF; CDR3nt: TGCAGTGCTAGAGTGGGTGGTGGCTACACCTTC
j_gene: TRBJ2-5; v_gene: TRBV12-3/TRBV12-4; d_gene: NA; abundance: NA; CDR3aa: CASSAPPGKGLVEETQYF; CDR3nt: TGTGCCAGCAGTGCACCCCCAGGGAAGGGGCTGGTCGAGGAGACCCAGTACTTC
j_gene: TRBJ1-3; v_gene: TRBV29-1; d_gene: NA; abundance: many; CDR3aa: CSVEEGTNGNTIYF; CDR3nt: TGCAGCGTTGAAGAGGGGACTAATGGAAACACCATATATTTT
j_gene: TRBJ1-1; v_gene: TRBV10-3; d_gene: TRBD1; abundance: many; CDR3aa: CAISESGGANTEAFF; CDR3nt: TGTGCCATCAGTGAGTCAGGGGGCGCGAACACTGAAGCTTTCTTT
j_gene: TRBJ1-6; v_gene: TRBV12-3/TRBV12-4; d_gene: NA; abundance: many; CDR3aa: CASSPTWIDSPLHF; CDR3nt: TGTGCCAGCAGTCCGACGTGGATCGACTCACCCCTCCACTTT
j_gene: TRBJ1-2; v_gene: TRBV10-3; d_gene: NA; abundance: many; CDR3aa: CAISGSLTGIDGYTF; CDR3nt: TGTGCCATCAGTGGGTCTTTGACGGGGATAGACGGCTACACCTTC
j_gene: TRBJ1-1; v_gene: TRBV4-2; d_gene: NA; abundance: NA; CDR3aa: CASSQTGPNTEAFF; CDR3nt: TGTGCCAGCAGCCAAACAGGTCCGAACACTGAAGCTTTCTTT
j_gene: TRBJ2-7; v_gene: TRBV7-9; d_gene: TRBD2; abundance: NA; CDR3aa: CASGPPLREGPEQYF; CDR3nt: TGTGCCAGCGGCCCACCCCTTCGGGAGGGCCCCGAGCAGTACTTC
j_gene: TRBJ2-7; v_gene: TRBV15; d_gene: TRBD2; abundance: NA; CDR3aa: CASSYSGRTIYEQYF; CDR3nt: TGTGCCAGCAGCTATAGCGGGAGGACTATTTACGAGCAGTACTTC
j_gene: TRBJ1-1; v_gene: TRBV7-9; d_gene: NA; abundance: NA; CDR3aa: CASSSTSYMNTEAFF; CDR3nt: TGTGCCAGCAGCTCTACAAGTTACATGAACACTGAAGCTTTCTTT
j_gene: TRBJ1-1; v_gene: TRBV29-1; d_gene: NA; abundance: NA; CDR3aa: CSSEGAWTEAFF; CDR3nt: TGCAGCAGTGAAGGGGCGTGGACTGAAGCTTTCTTT
j_gene: TRBJ2-7; v_gene: TRBV20-1; d_gene: NA; abundance: NA; CDR3aa: CSIRPGPSSYEQYF; CDR3nt: TGCAGTATCCGCCCGGGCCCCAGCTCCTACGAGCAGTACTTC
j_gene: TRBJ1-5; v_gene: TRBV7-8; d_gene: NA; abundance: many; CDR3aa: CASSFTGYSNQPQHF; CDR3nt: TGTGCCAGCAGCTTCACGGGCTATAGCAATCAGCCCCAGCATTTT
j_gene: TRBJ1-5; v_gene: TRBV11-2; d_gene: NA; abundance: NA; CDR3aa: CASSLSDDQPQHF; CDR3nt: TGTGCCAGCAGCTTATCGGATGACCAGCCCCAGCATTTT
j_gene: TRBJ2-7; v_gene: TRBV11-2; d_gene: NA; abundance: NA; CDR3aa: CASSPESATLEQYF; CDR3nt: TGTGCCAGCAGCCCCGAGTCGGCAACTCTGGAGCAGTACTTC
j_gene: TRBJ2-6; v_gene: TRBV29-1; d_gene: TRBD1; abundance: NA; CDR3aa: CSVEEGDRGLGANVLTF; CDR3nt: TGCAGCGTTGAAGAGGGGGACAGGGGGCTTGGGGCCAACGTCCTGACTTTC
j_gene: TRBJ2-5; v_gene: TRBV2; d_gene: NA; abundance: NA; CDR3aa: CASSPLFVTQETQYF; CDR3nt: TGTGCCAGCAGTCCCCTTTTTGTGACACAAGAGACCCAGTACTTC
j_gene: TRBJ2-5; v_gene: TRBV2; d_gene: TRBD2; abundance: few; CDR3aa: CASRAGGSETQYF; CDR3nt: TGTGCCAGCAGGGCGGGGGGCTCGGAGACCCAGTACTTC